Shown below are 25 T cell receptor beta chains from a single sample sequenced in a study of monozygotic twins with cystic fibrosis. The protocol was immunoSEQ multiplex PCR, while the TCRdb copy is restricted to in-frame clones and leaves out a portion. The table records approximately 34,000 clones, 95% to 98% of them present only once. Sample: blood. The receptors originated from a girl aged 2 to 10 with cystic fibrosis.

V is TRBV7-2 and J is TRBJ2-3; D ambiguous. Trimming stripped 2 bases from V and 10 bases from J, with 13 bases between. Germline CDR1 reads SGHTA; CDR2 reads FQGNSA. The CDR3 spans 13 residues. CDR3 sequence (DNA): TGTGCCAGCAGCTTATATTCGACCACCTCGCAGTATTTT. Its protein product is CASSLYSTTSQYF.

CDR3 protein: CASSWTDRGSDGYTF. Written as DNA, the CDR3 is TGCGCCAGCAGCTGGACGGACAGGGGGTCGGATGGCTACACCTTC. This chain connects TRBV5-1 to TRBJ1-2; 10 nucleotides line up with TRBD1. CDR1 SGHRS and CDR2 YFSETQ come from the germline V gene. Losses at the gene ends were 3 bases for V and 6 bases for J; bases not matched to a gene: 8. The CDR3 has 15 amino acids.

Here the CDR3 reads CASFQGRDTQYF. CDR3 bases: TGTGCCAGTTTCCAAGGGCGGGATACGCAGTATTTT. This rearrangement joins TRBV2 to TRBJ2-3; D is unresolved. Trimming left V 9 bases short and J 6 bases short, with 13 bases between. Germline values: CDR1 SNHLY, CDR2 FYNNEI. The length of the CDR3 is 12 residues.

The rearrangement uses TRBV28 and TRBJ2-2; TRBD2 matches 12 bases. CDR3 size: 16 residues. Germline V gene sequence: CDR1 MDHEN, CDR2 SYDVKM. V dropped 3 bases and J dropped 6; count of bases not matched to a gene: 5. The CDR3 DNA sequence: TGTGCCAGCAGTTTTGGTCTAGCGGGAGGGGCCGGGGAGCTGTTTTTT. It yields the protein CASSFGLAGGAGELFF. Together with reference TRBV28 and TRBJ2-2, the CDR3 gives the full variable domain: DVKVTQSSRYLVKRTGEKVFLECVQDMDHENMFWYRQDPGLGLRLIYFSYDVKMKEKGDIPEGYSVSREKKERFSLILESASTNQTSMYLCASSFGLAGGAGELFFGEGSRLTVL.

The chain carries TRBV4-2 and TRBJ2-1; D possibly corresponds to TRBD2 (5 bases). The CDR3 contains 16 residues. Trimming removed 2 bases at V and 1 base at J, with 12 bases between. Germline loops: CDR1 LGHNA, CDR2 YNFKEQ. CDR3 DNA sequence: TGTGCCAGCAGCCAAATGAGGGAGAGGTCCTACAATGAGCAGTTCTTC. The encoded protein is CASSQMRERSYNEQFF.

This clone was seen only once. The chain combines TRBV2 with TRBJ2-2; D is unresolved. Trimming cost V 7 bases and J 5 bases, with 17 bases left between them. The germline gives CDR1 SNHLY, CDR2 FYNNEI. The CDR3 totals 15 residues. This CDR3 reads CASTLDGKGTGELFF. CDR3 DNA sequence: TGTGCCAGCACCCTTGACGGCAAGGGAACCGGGGAGCTGTTTTTT.

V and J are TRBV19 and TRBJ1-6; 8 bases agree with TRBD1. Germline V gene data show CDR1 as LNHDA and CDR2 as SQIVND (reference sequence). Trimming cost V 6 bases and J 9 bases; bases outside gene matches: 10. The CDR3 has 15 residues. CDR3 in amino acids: CASSQQGDLSSPLHF. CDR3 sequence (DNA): TGTGCCAGTAGCCAACAGGGGGATCTTAGTTCACCCCTCCACTTT.

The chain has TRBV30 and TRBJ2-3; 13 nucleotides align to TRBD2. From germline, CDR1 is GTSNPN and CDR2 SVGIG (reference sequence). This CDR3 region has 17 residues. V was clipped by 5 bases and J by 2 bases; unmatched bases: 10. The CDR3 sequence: CAWDKGLAGKVTDTQYF. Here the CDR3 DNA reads TGTGCCTGGGATAAGGGACTAGCGGGAAAAGTCACAGATACGCAGTATTTT.

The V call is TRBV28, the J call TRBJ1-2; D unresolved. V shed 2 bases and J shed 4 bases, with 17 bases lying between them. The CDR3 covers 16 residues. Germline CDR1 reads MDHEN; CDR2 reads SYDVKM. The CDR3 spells CASSLRPSGSGYGYTF. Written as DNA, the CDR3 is TGTGCCAGCAGTTTACGGCCGTCGGGGTCAGGCTATGGCTACACCTTC.

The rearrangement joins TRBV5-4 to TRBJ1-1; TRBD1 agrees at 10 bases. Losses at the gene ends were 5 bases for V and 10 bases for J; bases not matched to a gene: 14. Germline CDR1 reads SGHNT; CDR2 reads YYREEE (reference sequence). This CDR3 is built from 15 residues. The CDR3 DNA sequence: TGTGCCAGCAGTCCCGGGACAGGGGAGTTAATAGGAGCTTTCTTT. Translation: CASSPGTGELIGAFF.

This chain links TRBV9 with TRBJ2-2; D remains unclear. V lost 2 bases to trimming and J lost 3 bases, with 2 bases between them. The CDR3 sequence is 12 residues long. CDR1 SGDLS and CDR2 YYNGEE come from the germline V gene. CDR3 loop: CASSVHTGELFF. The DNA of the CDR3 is TGTGCCAGCAGCGTCCACACCGGGGAGCTGTTTTTT.

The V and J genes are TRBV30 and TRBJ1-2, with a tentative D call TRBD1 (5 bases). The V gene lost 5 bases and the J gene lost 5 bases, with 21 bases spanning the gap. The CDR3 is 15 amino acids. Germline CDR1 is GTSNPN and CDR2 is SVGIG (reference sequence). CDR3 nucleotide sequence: TGTGCCTGGGTACGGCGGGGACTCGATCTTTATGGCTACACCTTC. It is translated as CAWVRRGLDLYGYTF. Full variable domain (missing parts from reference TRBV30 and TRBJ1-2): SQTIHQWPATLVQPVGSPLSLECTVEGTSNPNLYWYRQAAGRGLQLLFYSVGIGQISSEVPQNLSASRPQDRQFILSSKKLLLSDSGFYLCAWVRRGLDLYGYTFGSGTRLTVV.

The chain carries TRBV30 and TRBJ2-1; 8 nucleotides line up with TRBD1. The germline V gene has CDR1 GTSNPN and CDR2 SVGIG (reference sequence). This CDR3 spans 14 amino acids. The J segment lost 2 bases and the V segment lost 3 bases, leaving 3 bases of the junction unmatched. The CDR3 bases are TGTGCCTGGAGCGCAGGGGGCGCCTACAATGAGCAGTTCTTC. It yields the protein CAWSAGGAYNEQFF.

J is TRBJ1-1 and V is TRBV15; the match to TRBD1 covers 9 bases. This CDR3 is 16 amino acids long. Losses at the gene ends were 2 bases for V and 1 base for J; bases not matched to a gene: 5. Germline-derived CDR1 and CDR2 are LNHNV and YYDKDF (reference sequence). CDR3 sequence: CATSRNRGQGNTEAFF. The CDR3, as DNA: TGTGCCACCAGCAGAAACAGGGGGCAAGGGAACACTGAAGCTTTCTTT.

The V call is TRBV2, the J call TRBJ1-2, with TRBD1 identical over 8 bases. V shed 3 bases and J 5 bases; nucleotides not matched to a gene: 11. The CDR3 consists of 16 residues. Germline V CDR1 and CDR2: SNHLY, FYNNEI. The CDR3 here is CASSEQGQGGSYGYTF. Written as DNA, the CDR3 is TGTGCCAGCAGTGAGCAAGGACAGGGAGGATCATATGGCTACACCTTC.

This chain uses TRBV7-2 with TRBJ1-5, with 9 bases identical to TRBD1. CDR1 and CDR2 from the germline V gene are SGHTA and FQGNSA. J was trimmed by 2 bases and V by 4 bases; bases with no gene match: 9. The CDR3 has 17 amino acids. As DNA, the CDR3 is TGTGCCAGCAGCTCCCGGGACAGGGAAAGGGGCAATCAGCCCCAGCATTTT. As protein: CASSSRDRERGNQPQHF.

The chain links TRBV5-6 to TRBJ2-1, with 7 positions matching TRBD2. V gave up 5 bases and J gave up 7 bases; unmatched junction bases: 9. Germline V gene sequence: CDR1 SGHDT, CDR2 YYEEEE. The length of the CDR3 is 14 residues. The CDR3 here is CASRERGSRNEQFF. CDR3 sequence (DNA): TGTGCCAGCAGGGAACGCGGGAGTAGGAATGAGCAGTTCTTC.

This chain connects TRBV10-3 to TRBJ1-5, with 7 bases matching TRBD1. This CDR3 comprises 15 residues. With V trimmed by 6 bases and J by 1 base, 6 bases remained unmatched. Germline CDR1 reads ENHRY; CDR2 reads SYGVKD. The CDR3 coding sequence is TGTGCCATCAGCGCCGGGACAGAAAGCAATCAGCCCCAGCATTTT. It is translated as CAISAGTESNQPQHF.

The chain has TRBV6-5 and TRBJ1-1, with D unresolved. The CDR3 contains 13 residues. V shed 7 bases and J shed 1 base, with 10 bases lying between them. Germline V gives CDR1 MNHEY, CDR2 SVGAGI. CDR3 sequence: CASTPSGNTEAFF. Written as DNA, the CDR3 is TGTGCCAGCACCCCATCCGGGAACACTGAAGCTTTCTTT.

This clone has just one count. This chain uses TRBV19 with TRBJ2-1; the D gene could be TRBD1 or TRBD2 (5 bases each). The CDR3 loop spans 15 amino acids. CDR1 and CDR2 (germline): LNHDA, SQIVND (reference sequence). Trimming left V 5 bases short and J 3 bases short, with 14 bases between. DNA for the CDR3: TGTGCCAGTAGTCCGTGGGGACGGGGCTACAATGAGCAGTTCTTC. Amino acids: CASSPWGRGYNEQFF. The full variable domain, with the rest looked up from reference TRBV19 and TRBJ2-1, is DGGITQSPKYLFRKEGQNVTLSCEQNLNHDAMYWYRQDPGQGLRLIYYSQIVNDFQKGDIAEGYSVSREKKESFPLTVTSAQKNPTAFYLCASSPWGRGYNEQFFGPGTRLTVL.

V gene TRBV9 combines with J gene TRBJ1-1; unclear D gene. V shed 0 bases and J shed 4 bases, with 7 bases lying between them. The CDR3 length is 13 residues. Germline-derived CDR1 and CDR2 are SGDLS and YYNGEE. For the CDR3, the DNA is TGTGCCAGCAGCGTAGCGACGGGCACTGAAGCTTTCTTT. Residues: CASSVATGTEAFF.

CDR3 bases: TGCAGCGTTGTAGGGGATGACGGCTATGGCTACACCTTC. As protein: CSVVGDDGYGYTF. The chain joins TRBV29-1 to TRBJ1-2, with TRBD1 as a possible D gene (5 bases). The CDR3 loop spans 13 amino acids. CDR1 is SQVTM and CDR2 is ANQGSEA in the germline V gene. V was trimmed by 4 bases and J by 4 bases, leaving 13 bases between them.

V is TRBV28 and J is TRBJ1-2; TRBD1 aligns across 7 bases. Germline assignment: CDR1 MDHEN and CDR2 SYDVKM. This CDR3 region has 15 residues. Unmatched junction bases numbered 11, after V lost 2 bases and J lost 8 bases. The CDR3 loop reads CASSLITVGGEGYTF. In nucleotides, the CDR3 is TGTGCCAGCAGTTTAATTACGGTAGGGGGCGAAGGCTACACCTTC.

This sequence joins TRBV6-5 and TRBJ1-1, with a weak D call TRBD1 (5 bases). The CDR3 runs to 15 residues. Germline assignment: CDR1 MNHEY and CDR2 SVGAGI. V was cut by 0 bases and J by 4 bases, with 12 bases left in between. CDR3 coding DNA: TGTGCCAGCAGTTACTCATACAGGATGGGCACTGAAGCTTTCTTT. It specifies CASSYSYRMGTEAFF.

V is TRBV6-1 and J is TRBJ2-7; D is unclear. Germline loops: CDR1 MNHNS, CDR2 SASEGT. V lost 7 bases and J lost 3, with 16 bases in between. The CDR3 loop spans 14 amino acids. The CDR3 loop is CASTQQWRDYEQYF. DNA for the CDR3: TGTGCCAGCACCCAACAGTGGAGAGACTACGAGCAGTACTTC.